This record concerns one T cell receptor beta chain sequence. The table lists this clonotype with many counts. What antigen it recognizes has not been identified. It has no much larger one-base neighbor in the sample; base qualities were not kept. Ends trimmed: V by 2 bases, J by 7 bases; bases unmatched to a gene: 2. CDR1 and CDR2 are read off the germline V gene as MRHNA and SNTAGT. The CDR3 numbers 14 residues from cysteine through phenylalanine. The entry retains the CDR3 DNA only, 42 bases that are in frame from base 1. According to the study, the label for this sample's time point signals: newly diagnosed GD, antithyroid drugs for less than 3 months. For both TCR sequencing and RNA sequencing, RNA was extracted from PBMCs in TRIzol. The diagnosis of Graves' disease followed American Thyroid Association guidelines. The patients came from an endocrinology department in Xi'an, China. From each patient, nine milliliters of peripheral blood was collected into an EDTA anticoagulant tube. Ficoll Paque Plus density gradient separation was used to isolate PBMCs, and no further T cell sorting was done. An Agilent 2100 Bioanalyzer and agarose gel were used to check RNA quality, while a NanoDrop 2000 measured RNA concentration.

This specimen belongs to a study of regulatory T cells in long-lasting Graves disease (dated by TCRdb to the early 2020s). Concerning the study at large: In the newly diagnosed Graves' disease group, patients had been taking antithyroid drugs for less than 3 months. TCR sequencing covered around 13 persistent and roughly 20 newly diagnosed Graves' disease patients, some 35 samples in total. Peripheral blood TCR sequencing and RNA sequencing compared persistent Graves' disease patients with newly diagnosed Graves' disease patients. The study was registered as a clinical trial and conducted in China.

The library was prepared using multiplex PCR. The reads were generated on an Illumina HiSeq 4000. TCR beta libraries were built with iRepertoire HTBI primers and Arm-PCR amplification of CDR3 regions. Gel purification was performed on PCR products prior to sequencing. In the source study's methods: Gene usage analysis of CDR3 amino acid clonotypes relied on the approximately 60 TRBV and over 13 TRBJ segments identified across samples. COPE and FqMerger were used to merge filtered high-quality paired reads into contigs. BLAST was used to align contigs to IMGT TRBV, TRBD and TRBJ reference genes, with CDR3 defined following IMGT. Any clonotype with a frequency above 0.1% was classified as a highly expanded clone. Shannon entropy served as the measure of repertoire diversity, while the Gini coefficient captured V-J evenness. A clonotype found in more than one individual was treated as public. Using fastp at Q25 and MiXCR, TCRdb reprocessed the public reads and kept productive beta chains. CDR3 protein duplicates are merged, each entry listing the most common genes and DNA. TCRdb assigned the V and J calls; the authors' analysis was not used. The sample table shows about 400,000 distinct CDR3 sequences, and 15% to 19% are seen once. Over 20% of the sample is taken by the ten largest.

The full study reports these points: Persistent Graves' disease patients showed lower TCR Shannon entropy and fewer highly expanded clones than newly diagnosed patients, suggesting clonal expansion. The study examined only peripheral blood because the primary lesion, thyroid tissue, could not be accessed. TRBV28, TRBJ1-2 and TRBJ2-5 were preferentially used in persistent disease, while TRBV20-1 and TRBJ2-1 were favored in newly diagnosed disease. As a limitation, the authors acknowledged that the small sample size may reduce accuracy. Persistent patients shared more public clonotypes among themselves (under 3,000) than newly diagnosed patients did (about 1,000). Sequencing and analysis were limited to the TCR beta chain.

This receptor was obtained from a female donor with Graves disease. The chain couples TRBV6-4 to TRBJ1-4; TRBD1 lines up with 9 middle nucleotides. The sample was peripheral blood mononuclear cells (PBMCs), taken at new diagnosis, from a patient treated with antithyroid drugs. The bases are TGTGCCAGCAGTGACACGGACAGGGGTGAAAAACTGTTTTTT. Translated, this gives CASSDTDRGEKLFF.